Sequencing of this TCR beta chain was carried out in a study of CXCR3-negative and CXCR3-positive naive CD8 T cells. Germline CDR1 is PRHDT and CDR2 is FYEKMQ (reference sequence). CDR3 length equals 14 residues. UMI-labeled 5' RACE yielded the TRB cDNA libraries. Reanalyzing the 5' RACE reads, TCRdb keeps one entry per CDR3 protein, without DNA. The sample totals tens of thousands of distinct CDR3 sequences; its top ten clones hold about 20%. The V and J genes are TRBV13 and TRBJ2-7; no DNA is available, so the TRBD2 call from TCRdb remains unchecked. This clonotype was obtained from a human donor in good health. Some clones in this sample may be carry-over from other donors' samples. Input material: memory CD8+ T cells from blood. The CDR3 is CASSDNSGRSEQYF.